The rows below give T cell receptor beta chains drawn from one sample of a study of T-cell reconstitution after alpha-beta-depleted transplantation in children. TCRdb re-called the PCR reads with MiXCR, one entry per CDR3 protein. The data contain about 200,000 distinct CDR3 sequences, 5% to 7.5% of them singletons. The material sequenced was PBMCs, taken before TCRalphabeta/CD19-depleted stem cell transplant. These receptors all come from a girl under three years old with combined immunodeficiency, due to receive a stem cell transplant. The conserved cysteine and the conserved F or W are not part of the CDR3 here. The order of the fields is J gene, V gene, CDR3 protein.

>TRBJ2-7|TRBV6-1
ASSLSGTGLLEQY
>TRBJ2-7|TRBV3-1
ASSQDYSTLPYEQY
>TRBJ1-1|TRBV29-1
SGFNTEAF
>TRBJ1-5|TRBV27
ASSFGGIDQPQH
>TRBJ2-7|TRBV6-5
ASSIGTGEYEQY
>TRBJ1-2|TRBV29-1
SVPTPGQRFYGYT
>TRBJ2-7|TRBV5-1
ASSLEGFGYEQY
>TRBJ2-1|TRBV7-8
ASSLLPAYSYNEQF
>TRBJ1-1|TRBV7-2
ASSPSETEAF
>TRBJ2-5|TRBV10-3
AIRAPGDQETQY
>TRBJ2-7|TRBV28
ASSLDRGGGYEQY
>TRBJ2-1|TRBV29-1
SVEGLAGGNEQF
>TRBJ2-5|TRBV14
ASSPRGLFKTQY
>TRBJ2-3|TRBV6-5
ASSYVSLTGGNTQY
>TRBJ2-1|TRBV28
ASSSVGGIRLGNEQF
>TRBJ2-7|TRBV28
ASSQTPEQY
>TRBJ2-3|TRBV30
AWCYVSSTDTQY
>TRBJ2-7|TRBV5-1
ASSDGRG
>TRBJ1-1|TRBV12-3/TRBV12-4
ASHRPNTEAF
>TRBJ1-4|TRBV28
ASRAGGFREKLF